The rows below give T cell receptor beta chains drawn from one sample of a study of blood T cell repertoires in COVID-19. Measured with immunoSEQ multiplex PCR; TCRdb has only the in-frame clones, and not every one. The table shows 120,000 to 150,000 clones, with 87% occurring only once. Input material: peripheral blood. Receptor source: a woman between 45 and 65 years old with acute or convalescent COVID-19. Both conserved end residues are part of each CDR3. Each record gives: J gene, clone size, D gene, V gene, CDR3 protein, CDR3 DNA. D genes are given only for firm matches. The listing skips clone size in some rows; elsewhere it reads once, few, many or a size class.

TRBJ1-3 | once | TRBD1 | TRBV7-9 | CASSLTGITGNTIYF | TGTGCCAGCAGTCTGACAGGGATTACTGGAAACACCATATATTTT
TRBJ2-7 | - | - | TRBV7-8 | CASSRLTYEQYF | TGTGCCAGCAGCCGTTTAACCTACGAGCAGTACTTC
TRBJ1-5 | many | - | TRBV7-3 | CASSLLGGGNQPQHF | TGTGCCAGCAGCTTACTGGGAGGCGGCAATCAGCCCCAGCATTTT
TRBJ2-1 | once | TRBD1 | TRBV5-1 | CASSLGTGFNEQFF | TGCGCCAGCAGCTTGGGGACAGGGTTCAATGAGCAGTTCTTC
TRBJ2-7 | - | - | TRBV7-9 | CASSFSSYEQYF | TGTGCCAGCAGCTTCAGCTCCTACGAGCAGTACTTC
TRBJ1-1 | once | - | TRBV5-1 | CASSLAPRGDTEAFF | TGCGCCAGCAGCTTGGCACCCAGGGGAGACACTGAAGCTTTCTTT
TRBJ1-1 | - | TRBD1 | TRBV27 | CATGGTGRNTEAFF | TGTGCCACCGGAGGGACAGGAAGGAACACTGAAGCTTTCTTT
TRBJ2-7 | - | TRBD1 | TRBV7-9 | CASSSQTGTASYEQYF | TGTGCCAGCAGCTCCCAAACCGGGACAGCTTCCTACGAGCAGTACTTC
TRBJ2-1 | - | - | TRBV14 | CASSQLGDRSYNEQFF | TGTGCCAGCAGCCAACTGGGTGATCGGAGTTACAATGAGCAGTTCTTC
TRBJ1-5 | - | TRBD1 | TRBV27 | CASSPRDRVDQPQHF | TGTGCCAGCAGTCCAAGGGACAGGGTAGACCAGCCCCAGCATTTT